This T cell receptor beta chain was sequenced for a study of blood T cell repertoires in COVID-19. About the study: Collection of acute and convalescent COVID-19 samples took place in the United States, Italy and Spain.

The germline V gene encodes CDR1 SNHLY and CDR2 FYNNEI. Trimming took off 8 bases at V and 0 bases at J, with 17 bases between the two ends. The CDR3 runs 16 residues. Using immunoSEQ multiplex PCR, the repertoire was profiled, and TCRdb retains in-frame clones only, with some absent. The sample yields about 360,000 clones, about 87% seen once. What was sequenced was peripheral blood. The sequence was collected from a human donor in a cohort sampled during active COVID-19. V and J are TRBV2 and TRBJ1-5, with a possible D match to TRBD1 (6 bases). The CDR3 DNA is TGTGCCAGCCACCCCGGACGGACAGATAGCAATCAGCCCCAGCATTTT. As protein: CASHPGRTDSNQPQHF.